The rows below give T cell receptor beta chains drawn from one sample of a study of blood T cell repertoires in COVID-19. The assay was immunoSEQ multiplex PCR, and TCRdb's table has in-frame clones only and misses some. The sample yields roughly 200,000 clones, around 85% seen once. The sequencing input was PBMCs or T cells enriched from blood (not recorded which). Receptors originate from a man in his forties who had recovered from COVID-19. CDR3s include the opening cysteine and the closing phenylalanine or tryptophan. A D gene is named only where the DNA matches it firmly.

>16|TRBV6-1|NA|TRBJ2-2
CASSVEQGANTGELFF
>15|TRBV5-1|TRBD2|TRBJ2-5
CASSWGGSSQETQYF
>14|TRBV19|TRBD1|TRBJ1-4
CASSKTGGNEKLFF
>17|TRBV30|NA|TRBJ1-4
CAWSVTGLKSLREKLFF
>15|TRBV2|NA|TRBJ2-1
CASSEGNRVYNEQFF
>14|TRBV29-1|NA|TRBJ1-1
CSGWDTPTDTEAFF
>12|TRBV29-1|NA|TRBJ1-1
CSVERRNTEAFF
>15|TRBV7-8|TRBD1|TRBJ1-1
CASSLTPGQGIEAFF
>17|TRBV21-1|NA|TRBJ1-5
CASRPGQGACSNQPQHF
>14|TRBV3-1/TRBV3-2|TRBD1|TRBJ1-5
CASSRGQGNQPQHF
>14|TRBV7-9|TRBD1|TRBJ2-5
CASSLLDREETQYF
>15|TRBV4-1|TRBD1|TRBJ1-2
CASSQGVGGVLGYTF
>13|TRBV27|NA|TRBJ2-7
CASSQGRLYEQYF
>15|TRBV7-2|NA|TRBJ1-3
CASSLSLGPGNTIYF
>14|TRBV7-9|TRBD1|TRBJ1-2
CASSLGGQFYGYTF
>14|TRBV4-1|TRBD1|TRBJ2-4
CASSRNRGPNIQYF
>15|TRBV6-5|NA|TRBJ1-5
CASSYSRQRDQPQHF
>13|TRBV5-1|NA|TRBJ2-7
CASSLNRGYEQYF
>15|TRBV5-1|TRBD1|TRBJ2-3
CASSLFGQGFDTQYF
>16|TRBV15|NA|TRBJ1-4
CATSRDLGGGNEKLFF
>15|TRBV6-5|NA|TRBJ2-1
CASRQDTGLQGEQFF
>15|TRBV4-1|NA|TRBJ2-2
CASSGETINTGELFF
>16|TRBV14|TRBD1|TRBJ2-2
CASSLQQGANTGELFF
>16|TRBV5-1|TRBD1|TRBJ1-5
CASSLGPGQGNQPQHF
>14|TRBV2|TRBD1|TRBJ2-7
CASSVTGEAYEQYF
>16|TRBV4-1|NA|TRBJ1-5
CASSPVWRAGNQPQHF
>15|TRBV7-9|TRBD1|TRBJ2-7
CASSLEQGASYEQYF
>16|TRBV11-3|TRBD2|TRBJ2-1
CASSPGTSGTYNEQFF
>16|TRBV2|TRBD2|TRBJ2-1
CASSLVAGGIGNEQFF
>14|TRBV5-6|NA|TRBJ2-7
CASSLGLVSYEQYF
>15|TRBV7-3|TRBD2|TRBJ2-5
CASSLMAGAQETQYF
>14|TRBV28|NA|TRBJ2-3
CASSWDKPTDTQYF
>15|TRBV4-1|NA|TRBJ2-3
CAISPDRGSTDTQYF
>15|TRBV11-2|NA|TRBJ2-2
CASSLGQLNTGELFF
>16|TRBV19|TRBD1|TRBJ2-5
CASSRPPGQGLGTQYF
>14|TRBV28|TRBD1|TRBJ1-1
CASSPDRDNTEAFF
>12|TRBV7-9|TRBD2|TRBJ2-1
CASSLGLAEKFF
>14|TRBV19|NA|TRBJ2-1
CASDEGDFYNEQFF
>13|TRBV6-5|NA|TRBJ1-2
CASRGGGDYGYTF
>15|TRBV5-4|TRBD2|TRBJ2-7
CASSLASGSSYEQYF
>13|TRBV28|NA|TRBJ1-2
CASSLAPVYGYTF
>15|TRBV23-1|NA|TRBJ1-1
CASSQSMGAVAEAFF
>13|TRBV30|NA|TRBJ2-3
CAWSVQRADTQYF
>15|TRBV30|TRBD1|TRBJ1-4
CAWSGGDRRNEKLFF
>19|TRBV5-1|TRBD2|TRBJ2-2
CASSLAEVAGEGNTGELFF
>15|TRBV7-3|TRBD1|TRBJ2-1
CASSRTGTGGNEQFF
>12|TRBV6-1|NA|TRBJ2-3
CASSESGDTQYF
>15|TRBV13|TRBD2|TRBJ2-5
CASSALGGLTETQYF
>16|TRBV18|NA|TRBJ1-1
CASNLQGTMVGTEAFF
>16|TRBV5-5|NA|TRBJ2-7
CASSFLGASATYEQYF
>15|TRBV19|TRBD2|TRBJ2-3
CASSISSGAGDTQYF
>13|TRBV10-3|TRBD1|TRBJ1-1
CAIKGTGTTEAFF
>11|TRBV11-3|TRBD1|TRBJ1-1
CASSLTGRAFF
>15|TRBV27|NA|TRBJ1-4
CASSLATATNEKLFF
>15|TRBV15|NA|TRBJ1-1
CATSRDGQGNTEAFF
>13|TRBV4-2|NA|TRBJ1-1
CASSQARGTEAFF
>14|TRBV18|TRBD1|TRBJ2-7
CASSPGQGASEQYF
>15|TRBV4-1|TRBD2|TRBJ2-1
CASSLLGSGSYEQFF
>18|TRBV7-8|TRBD2|TRBJ2-2
CASSWSSGRARDTGELFF